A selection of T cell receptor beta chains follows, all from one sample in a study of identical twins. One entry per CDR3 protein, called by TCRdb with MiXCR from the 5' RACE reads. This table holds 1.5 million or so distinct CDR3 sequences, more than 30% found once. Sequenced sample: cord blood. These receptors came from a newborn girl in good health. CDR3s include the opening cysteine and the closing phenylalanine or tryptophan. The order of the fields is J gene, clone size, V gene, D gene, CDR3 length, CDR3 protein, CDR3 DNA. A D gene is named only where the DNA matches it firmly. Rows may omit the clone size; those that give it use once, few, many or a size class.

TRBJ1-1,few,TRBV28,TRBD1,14,CASSFDRANTEAFF,TGTGCCAGCAGTTTTGACAGGGCGAACACTGAAGCTTTCTTT
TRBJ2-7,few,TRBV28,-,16,CASSMMAATGTYEQYF,TGTGCCAGCAGTATGATGGCAGCGACGGGGACGTACGAGCAGTACTTC
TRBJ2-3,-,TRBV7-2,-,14,CASSLQAGLDTQYF,TGTGCCAGCAGCCTGCAAGCGGGTTTAGATACGCAGTATTTT
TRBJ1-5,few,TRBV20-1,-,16,CSARAAGIYSNQPQHF,TGCAGTGCTAGAGCGGCAGGGATATATAGCAATCAGCCCCAGCATTTT
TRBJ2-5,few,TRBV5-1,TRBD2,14,CASSSIAGGETQYF,TGCGCCAGCAGCTCGATAGCGGGAGGGGAGACCCAGTACTTC
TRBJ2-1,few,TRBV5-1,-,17,CASSLGVPGGGVREQFF,TGCGCCAGCAGCTTGGGGGTGCCAGGGGGAGGGGTCAGAGAGCAGTTCTTC
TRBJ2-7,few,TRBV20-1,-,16,CSARAGGAGLGYEQYF,TGCAGTGCTAGAGCCGGAGGAGCTGGTTTAGGGTACGAGCAGTACTTC
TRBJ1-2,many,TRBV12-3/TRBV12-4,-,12,CASSPGQYGYTF,TGTGCCAGCAGCCCGGGACAATATGGCTACACCTTC
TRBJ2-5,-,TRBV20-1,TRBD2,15,CSARGSGRAGETQYF,TGTAGTGCCAGGGGGAGCGGGAGGGCCGGGGAGACCCAGTACTTC
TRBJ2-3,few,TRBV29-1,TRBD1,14,CSVPGTGVTDTQYF,TGCAGCGTGCCGGGGACAGGGGTCACAGATACGCAGTATTTT
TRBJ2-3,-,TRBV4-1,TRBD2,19,CASSQGRTSGTSLAGTQYF,TGCGCCAGCAGCCAAGGACGGACTAGCGGGACATCTTTGGCAGGTACGCAGTATTTT
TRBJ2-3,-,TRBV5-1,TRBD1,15,CASSSGTGGIDTQYF,TGCGCCAGCAGCTCCGGGACAGGGGGCATAGATACGCAGTATTTT
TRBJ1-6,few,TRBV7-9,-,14,CASSPGTGDSPLHF,TGTGCCAGCAGTCCCGGGACGGGAGATTCACCCCTCCACTTT
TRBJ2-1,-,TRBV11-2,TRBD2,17,CASSPRTSGVPNNEQFF,TGTGCCAGCAGCCCCCGAACTAGCGGGGTTCCCAACAATGAGCAGTTCTTC
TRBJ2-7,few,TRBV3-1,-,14,CASSHLGRDYEQYF,TGTGCCAGCAGCCACCTCGGACGAGACTACGAGCAGTACTTC
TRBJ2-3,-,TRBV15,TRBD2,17,CATSRGLTSGTSDTQYF,TGTGCCACCAGCAGAGGTTTAACTAGCGGGACTTCGGATACGCAGTATTTT
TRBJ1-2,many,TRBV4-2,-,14,CASSQGGRNYGYTF,TGTGCCAGCAGCCAAGGAGGCAGGAACTATGGCTACACCTTC
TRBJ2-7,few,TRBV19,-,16,CASSMRGNIRSYEQYF,TGTGCCAGTAGTATGAGAGGGAACATTCGCTCCTACGAGCAGTACTTC
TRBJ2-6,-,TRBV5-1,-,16,CASSWGGPSGANVLTF,TGCGCCAGCAGCTGGGGGGGGCCCTCTGGGGCCAACGTCCTGACTTTC
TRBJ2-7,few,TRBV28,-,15,CASSPSPERYYEQYF,TGTGCCAGCAGTCCCTCGCCAGAGCGGTACTACGAGCAGTACTTC
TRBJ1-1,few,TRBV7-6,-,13,CASSTRWNTEAFF,TGTGCCAGCAGCACCCGTTGGAACACTGAAGCTTTCTTT
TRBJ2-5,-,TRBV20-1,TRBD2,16,CSVVGTSGGNKETQYF,TGCAGTGTGGTGGGGACTAGCGGGGGAAATAAAGAGACCCAGTACTTC
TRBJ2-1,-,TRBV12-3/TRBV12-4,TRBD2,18,CASSRGTSGIRSYNEQFF,TGTGCCAGCAGCCGCGGGACTAGCGGGATCCGCTCCTACAATGAGCAGTTCTTC
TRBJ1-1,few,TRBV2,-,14,CASPLQEWDTEAFF,TGTGCCAGTCCCTTACAGGAATGGGACACTGAAGCTTTCTTT
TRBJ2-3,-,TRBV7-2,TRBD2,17,CASSFPFGAGDGDTQYF,TGTGCCAGCAGCTTCCCTTTCGGGGCGGGAGATGGGGATACGCAGTATTTT
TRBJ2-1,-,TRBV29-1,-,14,CSVASGLGYNEQFF,TGCAGCGTTGCCTCAGGGTTAGGATACAATGAGCAGTTCTTC
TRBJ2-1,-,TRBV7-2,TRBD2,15,CASSEDGGRAVEQFF,TGTGCCAGCAGCGAAGATGGCGGGAGGGCCGTTGAGCAGTTCTTC
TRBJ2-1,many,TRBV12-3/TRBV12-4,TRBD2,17,CASNSWGARWGGNEQFF,TGTGCCAGCAATTCCTGGGGTGCCCGATGGGGGGGCAATGAGCAGTTCTTC
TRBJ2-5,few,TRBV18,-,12,CASSRDKEAQYF,TGTGCCAGCTCGAGAGACAAGGAGGCCCAGTACTTC
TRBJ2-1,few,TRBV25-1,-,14,CASIGGSSYNEQFF,TGTGCCAGCATTGGGGGAAGCTCCTACAATGAGCAGTTCTTC
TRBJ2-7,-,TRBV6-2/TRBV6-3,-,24,CASSYSFSHKSAGTFIRGSYEQYF,TGTGCCAGCAGTTACTCGTTCTCCCATAAATCTGCCGGGACATTCATCAGGGGCTCCTACGAGCAGTACTTC
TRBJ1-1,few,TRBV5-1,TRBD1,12,CASSIFRGAAFF,TGCGCCAGCAGCATCTTCAGGGGGGCGGCTTTCTTT
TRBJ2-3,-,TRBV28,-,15,CASRNPMRLGDTQYF,TGTGCCAGCAGAAACCCCATGCGGCTGGGGGATACGCAGTATTTT
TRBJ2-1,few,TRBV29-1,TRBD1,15,CSGDRDRGSYNEQFF,TGCAGCGGGGACCGGGACAGGGGCTCCTACAATGAGCAGTTCTTC
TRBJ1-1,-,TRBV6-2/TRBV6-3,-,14,CASSYTRGRSEAFF,TGTGCCAGCAGTTACACGAGGGGCCGGTCTGAAGCTTTCTTT
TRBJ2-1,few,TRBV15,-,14,CATRFGRGYNEQFF,TGTGCCACCAGATTTGGTCGGGGGTACAATGAGCAGTTCTTC
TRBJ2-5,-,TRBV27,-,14,CASSFQGTYNEQYF,TGTGCCAGCAGTTTTCAAGGGACCTACAATGAGCAGTACTTC
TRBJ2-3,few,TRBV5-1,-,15,CASSLRNMVTDTQYF,TGCGCCAGCAGCTTGCGTAACATGGTCACAGATACGCAGTATTTT
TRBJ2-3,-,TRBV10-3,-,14,CAISSSGSTDTQYF,TGTGCCATCAGTTCGAGCGGGAGCACAGATACGCAGTATTTT
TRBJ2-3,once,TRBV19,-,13,CASSIDGLLMQYF,TGTGCCAGTAGTATAGATGGACTCCTAATGCAGTATTTT
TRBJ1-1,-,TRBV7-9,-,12,CASSPIRTEAFF,TGTGCCAGCAGCCCGATAAGGACTGAAGCTTTCTTT
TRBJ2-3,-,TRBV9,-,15,CASSVSRSPTDTQYF,TGTGCCAGCAGCGTATCAAGATCGCCCACAGATACGCAGTATTTT
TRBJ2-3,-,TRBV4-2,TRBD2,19,CARSQDRIAGGHREDTQYF,TGTGCCAGAAGCCAAGATCGAATAGCGGGAGGGCACCGGGAAGATACGCAGTATTTT